One sample yielded the 25 T cell receptor beta chains listed below, sequenced in a study of blood T cell repertoires in COVID-19. Data came from immunoSEQ multiplex PCR; TCRdb stores just in-frame clones and leaves some out. The sample consists of roughly 410,000 clones, approximately 89% of them appearing once. The sequencing input was peripheral blood. The receptors originated from a woman aged 55-70 years with COVID-19, enrolled during active disease.

The gene calls are TRBV6-5 and TRBJ1-2; D remains unclear. The CDR3 is 13 residues long. Between the trimmed V and J ends, which lost 5 bases and 5 bases, there was a span of 12 bases. Germline V lookup: CDR1 MNHEY, CDR2 SVGAGI. CDR3: CASSPTRNYGYTF. The CDR3 nucleotides read TGTGCCAGCAGTCCCACCAGGAATTATGGCTACACCTTC.

The V and J genes are TRBV5-6 and TRBJ1-1; D not certain. The V end lost 4 bases, the J end lost 0 bases, and 10 bases lay between the germline ends. The length of the CDR3 is 14 residues. Germline CDR1 SGHDT, CDR2 YYEEEE. The chain's CDR3 is CASSPGLMNTEAFF. In DNA form, the CDR3 reads TGTGCCAGCAGCCCTGGGCTAATGAACACTGAAGCTTTCTTT.

The chain carries TRBV2 and TRBJ2-5; 9 positions match TRBD2. Germline trimming cut 3 bases from V and 5 bases from J; bases unmatched to any gene: 7. Germline V gene lookup returns CDR1 SNHLY and CDR2 FYNNEI. This CDR3 is 15 amino acids long. CDR3 coding DNA: TGTGCCAGCAGTGAGTTGCGGGGGGGCCGGGAGACCCAGTACTTC. It is translated as CASSELRGGRETQYF.

This chain uses TRBV19 with TRBJ1-2, with D hard to call. Germline V gene lookup returns CDR1 LNHDA and CDR2 SQIVND (reference sequence). This CDR3 is 17 amino acids long. The germline V and J ends were trimmed by 1 base and 3 bases, with 18 bases remaining between them. The CDR3 reads CASSIVLPGGNYYGYTF. CDR3 coding DNA: TGTGCCAGTAGTATAGTTTTACCAGGAGGGAACTACTATGGCTACACCTTC.

The rearrangement links TRBV5-1 to TRBJ1-4; possibly TRBD1 for D (5 bases). The V gene's germline CDR1 is SGHRS and CDR2 YFSETQ. The CDR3 consists of 15 residues. Trimming shortened V by 3 bases and J by 10 bases, and 19 bases separated the two germline ends. CDR3 in DNA: TGCGCCAGCAGCTGGGGCGTAGCGGGGGATCGAAAACTGTTTTTT. This gives the protein CASSWGVAGDRKLFF.

The J gene is TRBJ2-2, the V gene TRBV5-5; 7 nucleotides match TRBD2. V was pared by 1 base and J by 6 bases, with 0 bases of the junction left unmatched. The CDR3 sequence is 13 residues long. Germline values: CDR1 SGHKS, CDR2 YYEKEE (reference sequence). The CDR3 region has the DNA TGTGCCAGCAGCTTGCGGGGGGCCGGGGAGCTGTTTTTT. This translates into CASSLRGAGELFF.

The chain couples TRBV18 to TRBJ1-1; 7 positions match TRBD1. Germline assignment: CDR1 KGHSH and CDR2 LQKENI. The length of the CDR3 is 13 residues. V dropped 5 bases and J dropped 0; count of bases not matched to a gene: 0. The CDR3 is CASSTGVNTEAFF. As DNA, the CDR3 is TGTGCCAGCTCAACAGGGGTGAACACTGAAGCTTTCTTT.

The chain couples TRBV18 to TRBJ2-1; 11 bases fit TRBD2. Trimming at V came to 0 bases and at J to 4 bases, leaving 11 bases not matched to a gene. CDR3 length equals 19 residues. CDR1 and CDR2 from the germline V gene are KGHSH and LQKENI. CDR3 sequence (DNA): TGTGCCAGCTCACCACCGAGAGGTCCTAGCGGGGGGTCGTACAATGAGCAGTTCTTC. This translates into CASSPPRGPSGGSYNEQFF.

This clone was observed once. V gene TRBV25-1 combines with J gene TRBJ2-2; D remains ambiguous. Trimming stripped 6 bases from V and 4 bases from J, with 6 bases between. The CDR3 contains 12 residues. Germline V gene data show CDR1 as MGHDK and CDR2 as SYGVNS. This chain's CDR3 is CASRGVTGELFF. The CDR3 DNA reads as TGTGCCAGCAGGGGCGTCACCGGGGAGCTGTTTTTT.

This chain uses TRBV19 with TRBJ2-7; TRBD1 aligns across 9 bases. With 8 bases clipped from V and 6 bases from J, the junction kept 17 bases outside the gene matches. This CDR3 is built from 16 residues. The V gene's germline CDR1 is LNHDA and CDR2 SQIVND (reference sequence). CDR3 region: CASSPGQGRGAVEQYF. The CDR3, as DNA: TGTGCCAGTTCCCCGGGACAGGGTCGGGGGGCGGTCGAGCAGTACTTC.

The V call is TRBV2, the J call TRBJ1-3; no firm D call. The ends were cut back, 10 bases at V and 0 bases at J, with 16 bases in the middle. Germline lookup yields CDR1 SNHLY and CDR2 FYNNEI. This CDR3 contains 15 residues. The CDR3 nucleotides are TGTGCCAAAGGGCAGACGGCGGGCTCTGGAAACACCATATATTTT. Amino acid sequence: CAKGQTAGSGNTIYF.

The chain is built from TRBV7-9 and TRBJ2-3; weak D call: TRBD2 (6 bases). Trimming took off 3 bases at V and 0 bases at J, with 10 bases between the two ends. The CDR3 length is 15 residues. Germline-derived CDR1 and CDR2 are SEHNR and FQNEAQ (reference sequence). The CDR3 nucleotides read TGTGCCAGCAGCTTTTGGGAGGATAGCACAGATACGCAGTATTTT. Residues: CASSFWEDSTDTQYF. Filled out from reference TRBV7-9 and TRBJ2-3, the complete variable domain reads DTGVSQNPRHKITKRGQNVTFRCDPISEHNRLYWYRQTLGQGPEFLTYFQNEAQLEKSRLLSDRFSAERPKGSFSTLEIQRTEQGDSAMYLCASSFWEDSTDTQYFGPGTRLTVL.

This clone has a single count. The CDR3 spells CASRRQGGNEKLFF. CDR3 in DNA: TGTGCCAGCCGAAGACAGGGGGGTAATGAAAAACTGTTTTTT. The chain links TRBV13 to TRBJ1-4; 9 bases line up with TRBD1. V lost 8 bases to trimming and J lost 4 bases; unmatched junction nucleotides: 5. The V gene's germline CDR1 is PRHDT and CDR2 FYEKMQ (reference sequence). The CDR3 covers 14 residues.

CDR3 region: CASSTPGLDFHEQYF. The CDR3 coding sequence is TGTGCCAGCAGTACCCCTGGACTAGATTTCCACGAGCAGTACTTC. The rearrangement links TRBV6-6 to TRBJ2-7, with TRBD2 matching over 7 bases. The junction had 12 bases not matched to a gene; V was cut back by 5 bases and J by 5 bases. In germline, CDR1 is MNHNY, CDR2 SVGAGI (reference sequence). The CDR3 sequence is 15 residues long.

The chain has TRBV29-1 and TRBJ1-3; 9 bases are a match to TRBD1. Unmatched junction bases numbered 5, after V lost 4 bases and J lost 4 bases. The CDR3 is 14 residues long. CDR1 SQVTM and CDR2 ANQGSEA come from the germline V gene. The CDR3 is CSVVQGAAGNTIYF. Written as DNA, the CDR3 is TGCAGCGTTGTACAGGGGGCAGCGGGAAACACCATATATTTT.

The chain combines TRBV21-1 with TRBJ2-5; TRBD2 is taken as the D call from the table, unchecked against the DNA. TRBV21-1 is termed a pseudogene. This CDR3 region has 16 residues. The CDR3 bases are TGTGCCAGCAGACGAGCTAGCGGGGGGCCCTCCCAGACCCAGTACTTC. This encodes CASRRASGGPSQTQYF.

The chain links TRBV7-2 to TRBJ2-5, with TRBD1 as a possible D gene (6 bases). The CDR3 covers 16 residues. Trimming shortened V by 2 bases and J by 4 bases, and 17 bases separated the two germline ends. CDR1 SGHTA and CDR2 FQGNSA come from the germline V gene. The CDR3: CASSLRGAGAAETQYF. The DNA for the CDR3 is TGTGCCAGCAGCTTAAGGGGAGCAGGGGCTGCAGAGACCCAGTACTTC.

In DNA, the CDR3 is TGTGCCAGCAGTTTAGGTGTTGGGGCCACAGATACGCAGTATTTT. This sequence encodes CASSLGVGATDTQYF. The genes are TRBV27 and TRBJ2-3, with a tentative D call TRBD1 (5 bases). The V gene's germline CDR1 is MNHEY and CDR2 SMNVEV (reference sequence). V was shortened by 2 bases and J by 2 bases, with 11 bases between the two germline ends. The CDR3 runs to 15 residues.

The chain uses TRBV6-4 and TRBJ1-1; D gene ambiguous. This CDR3 contains 12 residues. Germline V gives CDR1 MRHNA, CDR2 SNTAGT. Trimming stripped 10 bases from V and 0 bases from J, with 9 bases between. The CDR3 region is CATPPLNTEAFF. The CDR3 DNA reads as TGTGCCACCCCCCCTTTGAACACTGAAGCTTTCTTT.

V is TRBV10-1 and J is TRBJ2-2; 8 nucleotides align to TRBD1. From germline, CDR1 is WNHNN and CDR2 SYGVQD (reference sequence). The CDR3 runs 14 residues. The J segment lost 5 bases and the V segment lost 6 bases, leaving 5 bases of the junction unmatched. The DNA of the CDR3 is TGCGCCAGCAGGTCGGACAGGGAAACCGGGGAGCTGTTTTTT. Translated, it gives CASRSDRETGELFF.

This clone was seen a handful of times. The chain carries TRBV6-5 and TRBJ1-6; maybe TRBD1 (6 bases). Trimming removed 8 bases at V and 2 bases at J, with 13 bases between. Germline CDR1 is MNHEY and CDR2 is SVGAGI. This CDR3 has 15 residues. The CDR3 bases are TGTGCCAGCGACCTAGAGGGGGCCTATAATTCACCCCTCCACTTT. The encoded protein is CASDLEGAYNSPLHF.

The chain couples TRBV28 to TRBJ2-7; 11 bases align to TRBD1. The CDR3 spans 15 residues. V was pared by 5 bases and J by 2 bases, with 5 bases of the junction left unmatched. Germline V gene data show CDR1 as MDHEN and CDR2 as SYDVKM. In nucleotides, the CDR3 is TGTGCCAGCAGTGGAACGGACAGGGGGCCCTACGAGCAGTACTTC. Protein sequence: CASSGTDRGPYEQYF.

This clone was observed a handful of times. The chain recombines TRBV19 with TRBJ2-3; TRBD2 might be the D (5 bases). The germline V gene has CDR1 LNHDA and CDR2 SQIVND (reference sequence). V was trimmed by 5 bases and J by 3 bases, leaving 9 bases between them. The CDR3 is 13 residues long. CDR3: CASSSLATDTQYF. DNA of the CDR3: TGTGCCAGTAGTTCGCTAGCAACAGATACGCAGTATTTT.

The chain links TRBV6-5 to TRBJ2-7; 7 nucleotides line up with TRBD1. The V and J ends lost 6 bases and 0 bases, in that order; junction bases with no gene match: 8. The germline CDR1 and CDR2 sequences are MNHEY and SVGAGI. The CDR3 is made up of 15 amino acids. The CDR3 reads CASSRSGTASYEQYF. DNA for the CDR3: TGTGCCAGCAGCCGCTCCGGGACAGCCTCCTACGAGCAGTACTTC.

V gene TRBV6-5 combines with J gene TRBJ1-4, with 7 bases identical to TRBD1. The CDR3 contains 15 residues. The junction had 10 bases not matched to a gene; V was cut back by 8 bases and J by 4 bases. Germline V gene lookup returns CDR1 MNHEY and CDR2 SVGAGI. The CDR3 loop reads CASRPRQGYNEKLFF. CDR3 nucleotides: TGTGCCAGCCGTCCTAGACAGGGCTATAATGAAAAACTGTTTTTT.